Listed below are T cell receptor beta chains from one sample, sequenced in a study of T cell repertoires in aging, cancer and after chemotherapy. Using its own MiXCR run on the multiplex PCR reads, TCRdb lists one record per CDR3 protein. The sample includes around 13,000 distinct CDR3 sequences, 25% to 30% of them seen just once. The specimen sequenced was blood. The receptors come from a human donor with a blood cancer. Both conserved end residues are trimmed from each CDR3. Fields, in order: V gene, CDR3 protein.

TRBV20-1	SARALSGNEQF
TRBV14	ASSQAAVDGNTIY
TRBV5-1	ASSASGSQETQY
TRBV24-1	ATSDPGQGEETQY
TRBV18	ASSPYVDEKLF
TRBV6-2/TRBV6-3	ASSYATGSYGYT
TRBV10-1	ASSDSANTGELF
TRBV6-6	ASSLRLAGEVDEQF
TRBV15	ATSPGTRQADTQY
TRBV19	ASSPRQGERNTEAF
TRBV6-5	ASRLDEKLF
TRBV19	ASSISGSGANVLT
TRBV6-5	ASSSRLASPDTQY
TRBV6-2/TRBV6-3	ASSYTGDTEAF
TRBV7-9	ASSQTGGASYEQY
TRBV27	ASSLFPGTVRDSPLH
TRBV12-3/TRBV12-4	ASSLGQNYGYT
TRBV29-1	SVEDWEQGKVNEQF
TRBV24-1	ATSNVAGEVNTQY
TRBV20-1	SARDPGTEHGYT
TRBV20-1	SASLQGARLHETQY